The clone carrying this T cell receptor (beta chain) was recorded a few times. Its cognate antigen is unknown. The V gene lost 5 bases and the J gene lost 4 bases, with 14 bases spanning the gap. The CDR3 runs 14 residues. It was template switching that added a universal primer site, and there were unique molecular identifiers on the cDNA. TCRdb called the 5' RACE reads again in MiXCR, with one record for every CDR3 protein. The sample contains 540,000 or so distinct CDR3 sequences, around 20% of which appear only once. The data derive from a study of identical twins. Study-wide points: Not following the same donors, the study drew its conclusions from cross-sectional statistical analysis. While abundant cord blood beta clonotypes carried fewer insertions, memory repertoires showed no such pattern. Potential partial confounding of zero-insertion analyses by invariant MAIT and iNKT cells was noted.

These data are also associated with another study on yellow fever vaccine responses in identical twins.

The receptor was isolated from a woman aged 18-30 years in good health. The J gene is TRBJ1-2, the V gene TRBV12-3 or TRBV12-4; no definite D call. The sequenced sample consisted of CD4+ T cells sorted from blood. The CDR3 bases are TGTGCCAGCAGTCCGGAGACACGGGGCTATGGCTACACCTTC. Translated, it gives CASSPETRGYGYTF.